This TCR beta chain was identified during a study of blood T cell repertoires in COVID-19. Study in general: Both acute and convalescent COVID-19 samples were obtained from the United States, Italy and Spain. T cells, B-cell-depleted T cells, or PBMCs supplied cDNA or gDNA.

Looked up from germline, CDR1 is SNHLY and CDR2 is FYNNEI. The CDR3 runs 14 residues. Trimming took 7 bases from V and 7 from J, leaving 18 bases between them. As processed by the authors: For nucleated cells, counts were estimated from reference gene primer amplification. Using immunoSEQ multiplex PCR, the repertoire was profiled, and TCRdb retains in-frame clones only, with some absent. Clone size and the V and J calls come from that table; the DNA yielded D and trimming. Found here are about 300,000 clones, about 82% of them singletons; the top ten hold 1.5% to 2%. This clone was counted only a few times.

The specimen sequenced was peripheral blood. V gene TRBV2 combines with J gene TRBJ2-3; D is undetermined. The source of this sequence is a woman in her 50s with acute or convalescent COVID-19. Here the CDR3 reads CASTLDEDTHTQYF. The CDR3 bases are TGTGCCAGCACTCTCGACGAGGATACGCATACGCAGTATTTT.